A single sample gave rise to the 31 T cell receptor beta chains below, sequenced in a study of response to subunit inactivated influenza vaccine. TCRdb reprocessed the RT-PCR reads via MiXCR and lists one record per CDR3 protein. This table has 700,000 to 900,000 distinct CDR3 sequences, about 20% appearing once. The source material was PBMCs from blood, sampled more than 4 days after vaccination. The receptors come from a man aged 45 to 65 who received an inactivated influenza vaccine.

V usage is TRBV6-2 or TRBV6-3 and J usage is TRBJ2-2; possible D gene TRBD1, 5 bases. Germline-derived CDR1 and CDR2 are MNHEY and SVGEGT. Trimming removed 7 bases from V and 2 bases from J, with 17 bases in between. The CDR3 totals 16 residues. The CDR3, as DNA: TGTGCCAGCACCATCTCGACAGCACTCAACACCGGGGAGCTGTTTTTT. This codes for CASTISTALNTGELFF.

This chain uses TRBV10-3 with TRBJ2-3; 10 nucleotides agree with TRBD1. Germline V lookup: CDR1 ENHRY, CDR2 SYGVKD. The V and J ends lost 8 bases and 5 bases, in that order; junction bases with no gene match: 10. The CDR3 totals 15 residues. The CDR3 spells CAIRGQGSGEDTQYF. The DNA of the CDR3 is TGTGCCATCCGGGGACAGGGGTCCGGGGAAGATACGCAGTATTTT.

Many counts were recorded for this clonotype. V is TRBV4-3 and J is TRBJ2-1, with TRBD2 matching over 7 bases. Germline-derived CDR1 and CDR2 are LGHNA and YSLEER. This CDR3 is built from 16 residues. V lost 1 base and J lost 6; bases outside the gene matches: 9. The CDR3 region has the DNA TGCGCCAGCAGCCAAGTGTGGGGCGGCGGGAGCAATGAGCAGTTCTTC. The encoded protein is CASSQVWGGGSNEQFF.

This sequence joins TRBV14 and TRBJ2-3, with 14 bases aligning to TRBD2. This CDR3 has 20 residues. With 0 bases clipped from V and 0 bases from J, the junction kept 8 bases outside the gene matches. Per germline, CDR1 SGHDN and CDR2 FVKESK. The CDR3 protein is CASSQDFWTSGGPSTDTQYF. The CDR3 DNA sequence: TGTGCCAGCAGCCAAGATTTCTGGACTAGCGGGGGGCCTAGCACAGATACGCAGTATTTT.

This clonotype was seen more than once but under ten times. The chain combines TRBV20-1 with TRBJ2-3, with TRBD2 matching 7 bases. The CDR3 covers 12 residues. V shed 7 bases and J 3 bases; nucleotides not matched to a gene: 4. Germline lookup yields CDR1 DFQATT and CDR2 SNEGSKA (reference sequence). The CDR3 DNA reads TGCAGTGGGGGGGGGAGAACAGATACGCAGTATTTT. Protein sequence: CSGGGRTDTQYF.

This clonotype showed up just a few times. The V call is TRBV28, the J call TRBJ2-5; D call uncertain. The V gene's germline CDR1 is MDHEN and CDR2 SYDVKM. Trimming cost V 6 bases and J 9 bases, with 11 bases left between them. The CDR3 is 11 amino acids. The CDR3 loop reads CASSTRAAQYF. The CDR3 DNA reads as TGTGCCAGCAGCACCAGAGCAGCCCAGTACTTC.

The gene calls are TRBV29-1 and TRBJ2-3, with D possibly being TRBD1 (5 bases). V was clipped by 6 bases and J by 8 bases, with 12 bases between them. The germline V gene has CDR1 SQVTM and CDR2 ANQGSEA. This CDR3 has 11 amino acids. CDR3 bases: TGCAGCGTGGTACAGGTCGGTACGCAGTATTTT. Protein sequence: CSVVQVGTQYF.

This clonotype turned up a few times. The genes are TRBV9 and TRBJ2-5; 12 positions agree with TRBD2. Germline V gives CDR1 SGDLS, CDR2 YYNGEE. CDR3 length: 16 amino acids. V was clipped by 3 bases and J by 2 bases; unmatched bases: 5. CDR3 in amino acids: CASSETSGRDQETQYF. The CDR3 nucleotides are TGTGCCAGCAGCGAGACTAGCGGGAGAGATCAAGAGACCCAGTACTTC.

The chain joins TRBV7-9 to TRBJ2-2; possible D gene TRBD2, 5 bases. This CDR3 region has 15 residues. Germline V gives CDR1 SEHNR, CDR2 FQNEAQ (reference sequence). With 5 bases removed from V and 1 base from J, the gap between germline ends came to 11 bases. CDR3 DNA sequence: TGTGCCAGCAGCGAGGGCAGGCGGAACACCGGGGAGCTGTTTTTT. This gives the protein CASSEGRRNTGELFF.

This clonotype was seen at least ten times. V is TRBV15 and J is TRBJ1-3; D gene uncertain. V lost 4 bases and J lost 1, with 17 bases in between. The germline CDR1 and CDR2 sequences are LNHNV and YYDKDF (reference sequence). The CDR3 is made up of 17 amino acids. The CDR3 spells CATSKDSGLPSGNTIYF. The CDR3, as DNA: TGTGCCACCAGCAAAGATTCGGGGTTACCTTCTGGAAACACCATATATTTT.

This clonotype was observed a handful of times. The genes are TRBV12-3 or TRBV12-4 and TRBJ1-2; TRBD1 is a possible D gene (5 bases). The CDR3 has 14 amino acids. V lost 5 bases and J lost 3, with 13 bases in between. In DNA form, the CDR3 reads TGTGCCAGCAGTCCCGGGACGGGCTACTATGGCTACACCTTC. Its translation: CASSPGTGYYGYTF.

Only a few counts were recorded for this clonotype. J is TRBJ2-1 and V is TRBV10-2; TRBD2 aligns across 11 bases. V lost 3 bases and J lost 2; bases outside the gene matches: 12. There are 19 residues in the CDR3. Germline assignment: CDR1 WSHSY and CDR2 SAAADI. The CDR3 protein is CASSERNSGGASPYNEQFF. CDR3 coding DNA: TGCGCCAGCAGTGAACGGAATAGCGGGGGGGCTAGTCCCTACAATGAGCAGTTCTTC.

A few counts support this clonotype. The chain combines TRBV16 with TRBJ1-2; D is perhaps TRBD1 (5 bases). The CDR3 contains 13 residues. CDR1 is KGHSY, CDR2 FQNENV, per germline. Trimming shortened V by 1 base and J by 4 bases, and 7 bases separated the two germline ends. CDR3 bases: TGTGCCAGCAGCCAATTCAGGGCCTATGGCTACACCTTC. Encoded protein: CASSQFRAYGYTF.

This clonotype was counted a few times. V is TRBV7-6 and J is TRBJ2-3; TRBD1 is a possible D gene (5 bases). The V and J ends lost 3 bases and 1 base respectively, with 17 bases between them. CDR1 and CDR2 from the germline V gene are SGHVS and FNYEAQ. The CDR3 length is 17 residues. CDR3 in amino acids: CASSLGSLGRRTDTQYF. CDR3 in DNA: TGTGCCAGCAGCTTGGGGTCGTTGGGGCGACGCACAGATACGCAGTATTTT.

V usage is TRBV30 and J usage is TRBJ2-5, with unresolved D. Per germline, CDR1 GTSNPN and CDR2 SVGIG (reference sequence). The CDR3 totals 13 residues. Deletions cut 0 bases from V and 5 bases from J, with 10 bases between. CDR3 residues: CAWSVNLGETQYF. The CDR3 DNA reads TGTGCCTGGAGTGTAAATCTGGGGGAGACCCAGTACTTC.

This clonotype was observed a few times. The chain couples TRBV29-1 to TRBJ1-4, with unresolved D. V lost 7 bases, J lost 8 bases, and 17 bases lay in between. Germline CDR1 is SQVTM and CDR2 is ANQGSEA. The CDR3 consists of 13 residues. CDR3 in DNA: TGCAGCGCCTTGAAGAAGGGCAGCGAAAAACTGTTTTTT. Translating it yields CSALKKGSEKLFF.

The V gene is TRBV10-3, the J gene TRBJ1-6; a weak D match, TRBD1 (5 bases). The CDR3 is made up of 14 amino acids. Germline lookup yields CDR1 ENHRY and CDR2 SYGVKD. V was clipped by 1 base and J by 10 bases, with 11 bases between them. DNA for the CDR3: TGTGCCATCAGTGAGTTCAAGGGGAGATCACCCCTCCACTTT. Protein product: CAISEFKGRSPLHF.

V and J are TRBV4-1 and TRBJ2-2, with D perhaps assigned TRBD1 or TRBD2 (5 bases each). V dropped 3 bases and J dropped 4 bases, with 9 bases sitting between them. CDR3 length equals 14 residues. Germline CDR1 and CDR2: MGHRA and YSYEKL. The CDR3 loop reads CASSHGGFTGELFF. CDR3 coding DNA: TGCGCCAGCAGCCATGGGGGATTCACCGGGGAGCTGTTTTTT.

The V and J genes are TRBV18 and TRBJ2-7; D unclear. The V end lost 0 bases, the J end lost 3 bases, and 9 bases lay between the germline ends. From germline, CDR1 is KGHSH and CDR2 LQKENI. CDR3 length: 14 residues. The chain's CDR3 is CASSPPGRHYEQYF. In DNA, the CDR3 is TGTGCCAGCTCACCACCGGGAAGGCACTACGAGCAGTACTTC.

This clonotype was counted a few times. The V call is TRBV5-6, the J call TRBJ2-7; possible D gene TRBD1, 6 bases. The V end was cut by 2 bases, the J end by 4 bases, with 13 bases between. Germline CDR1 is SGHDT and CDR2 is YYEEEE. The CDR3 length is 14 residues. CDR3 nucleotide sequence: TGTGCCAGCAGCTTCTGGGGACAAATTTACGAGCAGTACTTC. This codes for CASSFWGQIYEQYF. The entire variable domain, with the rest obtained from reference TRBV5-6 and TRBJ2-7, is as follows: DAGVTQSPTHLIKTRGQQVTLRCSPKSGHDTVSWYQQALGQGPQFIFQYYEEEERQRGNFPDRFSGHQFPNYSSELNVNALLLGDSALYLCASSFWGQIYEQYFGPGTRLTVT.

This rearrangement joins TRBV6-1 to TRBJ1-2; D unclear. This CDR3 is built from 15 residues. The V gene lost 6 bases and the J gene lost 3 bases, with 17 bases spanning the gap. The germline V gene encodes CDR1 MNHNS and CDR2 SASEGT. The CDR3 nucleotides are TGTGCCAGCAGCCTCGGGATATCTGGGGACTATGGCTACACCTTC. It codes for CASSLGISGDYGYTF.

This clonotype has only a few counts. The V and J genes are TRBV10-2 and TRBJ1-2, with D possibly TRBD1 on 5 matching bases. V was shortened by 7 bases and J by 2 bases, with 14 bases between the two germline ends. CDR3 length: 14 residues. Per the germline V gene, CDR1 is WSHSY and CDR2 is SAAADI. CDR3: CASTPGTQNYGYTF. DNA of the CDR3: TGCGCCAGCACCCCCGGGACTCAAAACTATGGCTACACCTTC.

V and J are TRBV7-9 and TRBJ2-7; no clear D. The CDR3 loop spans 14 amino acids. Trimming took off 1 base at V and 0 bases at J, with 7 bases between the two ends. Germline lookup yields CDR1 SEHNR and CDR2 FQNEAQ (reference sequence). As DNA, the CDR3 is TGTGCCAGCAGCTTAGAATGGGTCTCCTACGAGCAGTACTTC. Translation gives CASSLEWVSYEQYF.

This chain joins TRBV6-5 and TRBJ2-2; 8 bases are a match to TRBD2. CDR3 length: 19 amino acids. V lost 0 bases to trimming and J lost 4 bases; unmatched junction nucleotides: 13. Per germline, CDR1 MNHEY and CDR2 SVGAGI. This chain's CDR3 is CASSYSLAGTPTLTGELFF. The CDR3 region has the DNA TGTGCCAGCAGTTACTCGTTAGCGGGGACCCCCACACTCACCGGGGAGCTGTTTTTT.

J is TRBJ1-2 and V is TRBV5-5; no clear D gene. CDR1 is SGHKS, CDR2 YYEKEE, per germline (reference sequence). Trimming took 0 bases from V and 4 from J, leaving 13 bases between them. The CDR3 has 15 residues. The CDR3 reads CASSLAPQASYGYTF. The CDR3 DNA follows: TGTGCCAGCAGCTTGGCACCCCAAGCCTCCTATGGCTACACCTTC.

This clonotype was seen only a few times. The chain combines TRBV6-5 with TRBJ1-1, with 10 bases lining up with TRBD1. V dropped 5 bases and J dropped 10; count of bases not matched to a gene: 4. The CDR3 is made up of 12 amino acids. From germline, CDR1 is MNHEY and CDR2 SVGAGI. In DNA form, the CDR3 reads TGTGCCAGCAGTCGGGACAGGGGAGGAGCTTTCTTT. Translated, it gives CASSRDRGGAFF.

Here the CDR3 DNA reads TGTGCCAGCAGCCTTACCGGGACATTTAACACTGAAGCTTTCTTT. Translated: CASSLTGTFNTEAFF. This chain joins TRBV12-3 or TRBV12-4 and TRBJ1-1, with D possibly matching TRBD1 (6 bases). V was pared by 6 bases and J by 2 bases, with 16 bases between. The CDR3 runs to 15 residues.

The chain recombines TRBV6-2 or TRBV6-3 with TRBJ2-7; D remains unclear. Germline lookup yields CDR1 MNHEY and CDR2 SVGEGT. Between the trimmed V and J ends, which lost 2 bases and 6 bases, there was a span of 8 bases. The CDR3 loop spans 12 amino acids. The CDR3 here is CASSYEMGEQYF. For the CDR3, the DNA is TGTGCCAGCAGTTACGAGATGGGCGAGCAGTACTTC.

This clonotype was counted between two and nine times. The chain is built from TRBV12-3 or TRBV12-4 and TRBJ2-3, with D perhaps TRBD2 (6 bases). The length of the CDR3 is 16 residues. The ends were cut back, 10 bases at V and 3 bases at J, with 23 bases in the middle. The CDR3 sequence: CATRRTAGGITDTQYF. As DNA, the CDR3 is TGTGCCACCCGGCGGACGGCCGGAGGGATAACAGATACGCAGTATTTT.

This clonotype was picked up many times. One end of the junction fails to match germline, which may point to a read error. The J gene is TRBJ2-5, the V gene TRBV6-2 or TRBV6-3, with 7 nucleotides matching TRBD1. In germline, CDR1 is MNHEY, CDR2 SVGEGT. The CDR3 extends over 13 amino acids. CDR3 DNA sequence: TGTGCCAGCAGTTACTCGAAAACGGACAGGTTCCACTTC. Translated, it gives CASSYSKTDRFHF.

V usage is TRBV11-2 and J usage is TRBJ1-3; tentative D call: TRBD1 (5 bases). Trimming took off 5 bases at V and 0 bases at J, with 20 bases between the two ends. CDR1 SGHAT and CDR2 FQNNGV come from the germline V gene. The CDR3 is 18 residues long. The CDR3 protein is CASSGLGTQNLSGNTIYF. In nucleotides, the CDR3 is TGTGCCAGCAGCGGACTGGGGACGCAGAACCTCTCTGGAAACACCATATATTTT. Full variable domain (outside the CDR3, taken from reference TRBV11-2 and TRBJ1-3): EAGVAQSPRYKIIEKRQSVAFWCNPISGHATLYWYQQILGQGPKLLIQFQNNGVVDDSQLPKDRFSAERLKGVDSTLKIQPAKLEDSAVYLCASSGLGTQNLSGNTIYFGEGSWLTVV.